This TCR beta chain was sequenced for a study of blood T cell repertoires in COVID-19. Background on the study: Nucleic acid was either cDNA or gDNA, and it came from T cells, B-cell-depleted T cells, or PBMCs.

The data were produced by immunoSEQ multiplex PCR, yet TCRdb's version contains in-frame clones alone and is incomplete. The sample yields approximately 75,000 clones, 80% to 95% seen once. CDR1 is SGHRS, CDR2 YFSETQ, per germline. CDR3 length: 14 residues. V was shortened by 4 bases and J by 7 bases, with 17 bases between the two germline ends. The specimen sequenced was peripheral blood. This TCR was sampled from a human donor in a cohort sampled during active COVID-19. The V call is TRBV5-1, the J call TRBJ1-1; D is uncertain. The CDR3 is CASSTLDARGEAFF. CDR3 sequence (DNA): TGCGCCAGCAGCACCCTAGACGCGCGCGGTGAAGCTTTCTTT. Filled out from reference TRBV5-1 and TRBJ1-1, the complete variable domain reads KAGVTQTPRYLIKTRGQQVTLSCSPISGHRSVSWYQQTPGQGLQFLFEYFSETQRNKGNFPGRFSGRQFSNSRSEMNVSTLELGDSALYLCASSTLDARGEAFFGQGTRLTVV.